This T cell receptor beta chain is drawn from a study of Graves' ophthalmopathy and Graves' hyperthyroidism. About the study: Before any treatment, peripheral blood was taken at the initial diagnosis.

Researchers took RNA transcripts and amplified TCR beta CDR3 regions from them. HTBI primers were used in a first-round RT-PCR, which preceded a second-round multiplex PCR. TCRdb reanalysed the multiplex PCR reads using MiXCR and keeps one entry per CDR3 protein. The table lists roughly 480,000 distinct CDR3 sequences, 13% to 15% of them singletons. This clonotype was counted ten times or more. Trimming stripped 2 bases from V and 8 bases from J, with 15 bases between. From germline, CDR1 is MNHEY and CDR2 SVGAGI. This CDR3 has 14 residues. Sequencing input: blood. The TCR originated in a woman in her thirties with Graves' ophthalmopathy. This sequence joins TRBV6-5 and TRBJ1-2, with a weak D call TRBD1 (6 bases). The CDR3 loop is CASSYGGQPGGYTF. In DNA form, the CDR3 reads TGTGCCAGCAGTTACGGCGGACAGCCAGGGGGCTACACCTTC.